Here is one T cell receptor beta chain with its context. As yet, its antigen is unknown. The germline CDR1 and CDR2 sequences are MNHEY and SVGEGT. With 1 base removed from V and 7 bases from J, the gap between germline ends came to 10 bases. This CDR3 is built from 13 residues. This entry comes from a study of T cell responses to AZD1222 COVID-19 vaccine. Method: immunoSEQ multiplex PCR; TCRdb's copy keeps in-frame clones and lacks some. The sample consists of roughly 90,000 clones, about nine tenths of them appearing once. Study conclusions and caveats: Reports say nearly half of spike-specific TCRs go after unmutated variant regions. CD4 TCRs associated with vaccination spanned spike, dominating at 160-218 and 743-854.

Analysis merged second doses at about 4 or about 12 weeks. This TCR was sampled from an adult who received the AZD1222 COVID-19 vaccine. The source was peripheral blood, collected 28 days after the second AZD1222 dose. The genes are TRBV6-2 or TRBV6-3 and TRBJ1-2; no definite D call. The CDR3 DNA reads TGTGCCAGCAGTTACTTGGCCGGTGGTGGCTACACCTTC. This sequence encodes CASSYLAGGGYTF.